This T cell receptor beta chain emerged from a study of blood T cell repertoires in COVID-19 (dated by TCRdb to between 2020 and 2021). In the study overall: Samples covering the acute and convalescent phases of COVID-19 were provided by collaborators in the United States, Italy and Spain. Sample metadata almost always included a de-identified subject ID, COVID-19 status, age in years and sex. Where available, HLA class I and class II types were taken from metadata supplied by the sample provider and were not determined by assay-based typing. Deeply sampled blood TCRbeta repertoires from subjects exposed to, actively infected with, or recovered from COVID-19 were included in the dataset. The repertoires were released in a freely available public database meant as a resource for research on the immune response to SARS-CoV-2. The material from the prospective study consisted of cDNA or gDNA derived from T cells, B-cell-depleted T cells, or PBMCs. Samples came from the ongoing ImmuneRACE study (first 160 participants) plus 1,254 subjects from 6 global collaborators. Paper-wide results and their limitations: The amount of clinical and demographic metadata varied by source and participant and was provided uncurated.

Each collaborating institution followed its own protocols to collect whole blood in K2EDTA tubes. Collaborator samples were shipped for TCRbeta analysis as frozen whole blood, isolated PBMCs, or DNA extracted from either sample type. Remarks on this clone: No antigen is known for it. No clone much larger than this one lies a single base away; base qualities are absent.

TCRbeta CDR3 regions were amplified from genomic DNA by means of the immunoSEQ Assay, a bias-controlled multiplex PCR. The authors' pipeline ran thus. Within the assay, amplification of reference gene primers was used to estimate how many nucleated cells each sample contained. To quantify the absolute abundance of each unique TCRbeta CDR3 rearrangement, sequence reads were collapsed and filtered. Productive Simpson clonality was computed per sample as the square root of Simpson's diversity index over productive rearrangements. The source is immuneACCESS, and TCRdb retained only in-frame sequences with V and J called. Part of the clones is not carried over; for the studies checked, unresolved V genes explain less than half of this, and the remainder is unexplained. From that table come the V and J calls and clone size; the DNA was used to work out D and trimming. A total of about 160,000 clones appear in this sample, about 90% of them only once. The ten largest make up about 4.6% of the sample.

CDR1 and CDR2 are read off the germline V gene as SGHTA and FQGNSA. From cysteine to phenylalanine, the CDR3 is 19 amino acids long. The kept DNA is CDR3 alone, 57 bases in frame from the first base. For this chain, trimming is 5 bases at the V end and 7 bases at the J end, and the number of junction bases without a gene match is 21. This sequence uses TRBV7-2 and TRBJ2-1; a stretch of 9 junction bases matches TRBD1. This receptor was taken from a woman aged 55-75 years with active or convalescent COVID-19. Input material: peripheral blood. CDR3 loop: CASSRFFGQGSSARNEQFF. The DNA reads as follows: TGTGCCAGCAGCCGGTTCTTCGGACAGGGGTCTTCTGCGCGGAATGAGCAGTTCTTC.